This T cell receptor (beta chain) was sequenced in a study of blood T cell repertoires in COVID-19 (dated by TCRdb to about 2020). Turning to the overall study: Samples from collaborators originated in the United States, Italy and Spain and spanned both the acute and convalescent phases of COVID-19. The material from the prospective study consisted of cDNA or gDNA derived from T cells, B-cell-depleted T cells, or PBMCs. Deeply sampled blood TCRbeta repertoires from subjects exposed to, actively infected with, or recovered from COVID-19 were included in the dataset. The repertoires were released in a freely available public database intended as a resource for research on the immune response to SARS-CoV-2. The samples were drawn from the first 160 participants of the ongoing ImmuneRACE study and from 1,254 subjects provided by 6 global collaborators. The sample metadata nearly always contained a de-identified subject ID, COVID-19 status, age in years and sex. HLA class I and class II types, where available, came from metadata supplied by the sample provider rather than from assay-based typing.

The CDR3, from cysteine to phenylalanine, totals 13 residues. Only the CDR3 part of the read is kept: 39 bases, read in frame from the first base. V is pared back by 6 bases and J by 4 bases, with 15 bases lying between the germline termini. The germline V gene encodes CDR1 SQVTM and CDR2 ANQGSEA. Whole blood was collected in K2EDTA tubes by collaborating institutions according to the institutions' own protocols. For TCRbeta analysis, collaborators shipped samples as frozen whole blood, isolated PBMCs, or DNA extracted from either of those sample types. The immunoSEQ Assay, a bias-controlled multiplex PCR, was used to amplify TCRbeta CDR3 regions from genomic DNA. The authors processed their data as follows. The number of nucleated cells in each sample was estimated from the amplification of reference gene primers within the assay. To quantify the absolute abundance of each unique TCRbeta CDR3 rearrangement, sequence reads were collapsed and filtered. Productive Simpson clonality was computed per sample as the square root of Simpson's diversity index over productive rearrangements. In its TCRdb copy, this immuneACCESS table keeps in-frame sequences only and misses some clones. Where compared with another copy, unresolved V genes explain less than half of these, and the others have no known cause. For V, J and clone size, that table is used; D and trimming come from the DNA. The sample table shows approximately 110,000 clones, and roughly 85% are seen once. Clones ranked in the top ten supply 2.1% of the sample.

Notes on this clone: Its antigen target is currently unknown. Base-call qualities are not available, and no considerably larger clone is one nucleotide away.

What the authors observed across the whole study: Clinical and demographic metadata were provided uncurated, with the amount varying by source and participant.

The chain employs TRBV29-1 and TRBJ1-2; a confident D gene designation cannot be given. Material: peripheral blood. The receptor was isolated from a human donor in a cohort sampled during active COVID-19. This receptor carries the CDR3 CSVSAGRGYGYTF. The nucleotide sequence is given as TGCAGCGTGTCCGCCGGTCGGGGCTATGGCTACACCTTC. Extended through the reference TRBV29-1 and TRBJ1-2 proteins, this CDR3 yields the full variable domain: SAVISQKPSRDICQRGTSLTIQCQVDSQVTMMFWYRQQPGQSLTLIATANQGSEATYESGFVIDKFPISRPNLTFSTLTVSNMSPEDSSIYLCSVSAGRGYGYTFGSGTRLTVV.